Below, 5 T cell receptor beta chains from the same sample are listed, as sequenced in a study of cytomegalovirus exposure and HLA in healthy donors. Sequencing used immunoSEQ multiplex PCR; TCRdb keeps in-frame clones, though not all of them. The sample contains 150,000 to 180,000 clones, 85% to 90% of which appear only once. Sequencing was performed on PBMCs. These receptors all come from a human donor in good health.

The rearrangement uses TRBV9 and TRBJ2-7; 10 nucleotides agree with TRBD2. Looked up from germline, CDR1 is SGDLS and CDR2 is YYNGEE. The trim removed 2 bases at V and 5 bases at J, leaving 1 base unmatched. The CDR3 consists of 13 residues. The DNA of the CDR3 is TGTGCCAGCAGCGTCGGGACTAGCGACGAGCAGTACTTC. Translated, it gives CASSVGTSDEQYF.

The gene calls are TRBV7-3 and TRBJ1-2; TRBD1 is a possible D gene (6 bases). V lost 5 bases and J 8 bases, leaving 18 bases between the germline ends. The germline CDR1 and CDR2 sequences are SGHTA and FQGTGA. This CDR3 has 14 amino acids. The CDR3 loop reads CASSPNRDNRGYTF. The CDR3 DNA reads TGTGCCAGCAGCCCGAACCGGGACAATCGGGGCTACACCTTC.

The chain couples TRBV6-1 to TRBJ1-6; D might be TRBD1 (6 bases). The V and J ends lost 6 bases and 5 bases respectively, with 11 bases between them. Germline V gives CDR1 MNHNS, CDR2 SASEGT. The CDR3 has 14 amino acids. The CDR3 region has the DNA TGTGCCAGCAGGGCGGACAGACATAATTCACCCCTCCACTTT. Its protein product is CASRADRHNSPLHF.

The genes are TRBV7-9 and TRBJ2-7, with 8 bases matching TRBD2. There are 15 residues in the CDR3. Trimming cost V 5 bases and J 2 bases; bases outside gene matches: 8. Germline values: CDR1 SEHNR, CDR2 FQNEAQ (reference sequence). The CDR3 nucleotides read TGTGCCAGCAGCCCGGACACGGGGGGGACCTACGAGCAGTACTTC. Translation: CASSPDTGGTYEQYF.

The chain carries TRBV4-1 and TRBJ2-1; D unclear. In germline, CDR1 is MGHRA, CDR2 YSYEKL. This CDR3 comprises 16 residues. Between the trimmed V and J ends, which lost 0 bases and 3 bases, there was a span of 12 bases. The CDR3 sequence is CASSQEPRRSYNEQFF. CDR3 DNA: TGCGCCAGCAGCCAAGAGCCCCGTAGGAGCTACAATGAGCAGTTCTTC.